What follows are 18 T cell receptor beta chains derived from one specimen sequenced in a study of human T cells and chemical hapten exposure. TCRdb reprocessed the RACE reads via MiXCR and lists one record per CDR3 protein. The repertoire holds some 400,000 distinct CDR3 sequences, less than 6.5% seen once, with just over 2.5% in the top ten. Time point defined: pre-sensitization, week 0. Treatment noted: therapeutic diphenylcyclopropenone sensitization with weekly scalp DPC. Source: whole blood, taken in connection with sensitization to the hapten diphenylcyclopropenone (DPC). The receptor set was obtained from a woman aged 45 to 65 with alopecia areata. Some clones in this sample may be carry-over from other donors' samples.

V is TRBV10-3 and J is TRBJ2-3; D uncertain. In germline, CDR1 is ENHRY, CDR2 SYGVKD. This CDR3 is built from 15 residues. Trimming removed 0 bases from V and 4 bases from J, with 11 bases in between. The CDR3 DNA follows: TGTGCCATCAGTGAGTCTCGTCTACTGGCAGATACGCAGTATTTT. This encodes CAISESRLLADTQYF.

This clonotype showed up just a few times. V and J are TRBV27 and TRBJ2-5; 10 bases are a match to TRBD2. Per germline, CDR1 MNHEY and CDR2 SMNVEV (reference sequence). The V and J ends lost 11 bases and 4 bases, in that order; junction bases with no gene match: 10. This CDR3 has 14 residues. The CDR3 DNA reads TGTGCCGCCGCCCGAGCGGGGGGGCTAGAGACCCAGTACTTC. This sequence encodes CAAARAGGLETQYF.

This clonotype was counted many times. This chain joins TRBV28 and TRBJ2-7; D uncertain. Trimming removed 3 bases at V and 1 base at J, with 7 bases between. Germline lookup yields CDR1 MDHEN and CDR2 SYDVKM. This CDR3 has 13 residues. The CDR3 sequence: CASSFWSSYEQYF. In DNA, the CDR3 is TGTGCCAGCAGTTTTTGGAGTTCCTACGAGCAGTACTTC.

V is TRBV11-2 and J is TRBJ1-1; D possibly corresponds to TRBD1 (5 bases). The germline V and J ends were trimmed by 4 bases and 10 bases, with 10 bases remaining between them. The CDR3 is 11 residues long. CDR1 and CDR2 from the germline V gene are SGHAT and FQNNGV. The CDR3 bases are TGTGCCAGCAGCTCCACGGGGCGAGCTTTCTTT. It specifies CASSSTGRAFF.

In its sample, this clonotype was seen many times. Written as DNA, the CDR3 is TGTGCCAGCAGTTCTCTACTAGCGGAAGACACAGATACGCAGTATTTT. The encoded protein is CASSSLLAEDTDTQYF. The chain carries TRBV12-3 or TRBV12-4 and TRBJ2-3, with 8 bases identical to TRBD2. Losses at the gene ends were 4 bases for V and 2 bases for J; bases not matched to a gene: 8. The CDR3 is made up of 16 amino acids.

Many counts were recorded for this clonotype. The chain links TRBV7-2 to TRBJ2-1; no reliable D call. Germline V lookup: CDR1 SGHTA, CDR2 FQGNSA. The CDR3 runs 13 residues. V dropped 1 base and J dropped 3 bases, with 4 bases sitting between them. Here the CDR3 DNA reads TGTGCCAGCAGCTTAGACAACTACAATGAGCAGTTCTTC. Translated, it gives CASSLDNYNEQFF. Looking up the rest from reference TRBV7-2 and TRBJ2-1 gives the full variable domain: GAGVSQSPSNKVTEKGKDVELRCDPISGHTALYWYRQSLGQGLEFLIYFQGNSAPDKSGLPSDRFSAERTGGSVSTLTIQRTQQEDSAVYLCASSLDNYNEQFFGPGTRLTVL.

This rearrangement joins TRBV6-2 or TRBV6-3 to TRBJ1-5; D is undetermined. Germline-derived CDR1 and CDR2 are MNHEY and SVGEGT. Trimming shortened V by 4 bases and J by 3 bases, and 10 bases separated the two germline ends. This CDR3 has 14 residues. In nucleotides, the CDR3 is TGTGCCAGCAGTTCCGGGTACCTCAATCAGCCCCAGCATTTT. Amino acid sequence: CASSSGYLNQPQHF.

This clonotype was detected a few times. The rearrangement links TRBV9 to TRBJ1-5, with D possibly being TRBD1 (5 bases). CDR1 SGDLS and CDR2 YYNGEE come from the germline V gene. CDR3 length: 14 residues. Between the trimmed V and J ends, which lost 4 bases and 7 bases, there was a span of 15 bases. CDR3 loop: CASSSSGFGQPQHF. Here the CDR3 DNA reads TGTGCCAGCAGCTCATCAGGGTTTGGCCAGCCCCAGCATTTT.

At least ten counts were recorded for this clonotype. The CDR3 sequence: CASSTTGRRVPLPYEQYF. The CDR3 bases are TGTGCCAGTAGTACCACAGGACGTAGAGTTCCCCTACCCTACGAGCAGTACTTC. V usage is TRBV19 and J usage is TRBJ2-7; D perhaps matches TRBD1 (5 bases). V was pared by 4 bases and J by 2 bases, with 24 bases between. The CDR3 is 18 residues long. CDR1 is LNHDA and CDR2 is SQIVND in the germline V gene (reference sequence).

The chain couples TRBV12-3 or TRBV12-4 to TRBJ2-1, with D perhaps matching TRBD1 (6 bases). The V and J ends lost 1 base and 0 bases respectively, with 13 bases between them. The CDR3 totals 17 residues. The CDR3 is CASSLVGHPFSYNEQFF. CDR3 bases: TGTGCCAGCAGTTTAGTGGGACACCCTTTCTCCTACAATGAGCAGTTCTTC.

This clonotype was observed at least ten times. This CDR3 is CASSFLSYRGYYEQYF. The CDR3 region has the DNA TGCGCCAGCAGCTTTTTATCCTACCGGGGGTACTACGAGCAGTACTTC. The V call is TRBV5-1, the J call TRBJ2-7; D is possibly TRBD2 (6 bases). V shed 2 bases and J shed 3 bases, with 18 bases lying between them. The CDR3 spans 16 residues. Germline V gene data show CDR1 as SGHRS and CDR2 as YFSETQ.

The V and J genes are TRBV7-2 and TRBJ2-1, with 7 bases lining up with TRBD2. CDR1 is SGHTA and CDR2 is FQGNSA in the germline V gene. Germline trimming cut 1 base from V and 9 bases from J; bases unmatched to any gene: 9. This CDR3 comprises 15 residues. CDR3 sequence reads: CASSLGLAPSGEQFF. CDR3 sequence (DNA): TGTGCCAGCAGCTTAGGCTTAGCTCCTAGCGGTGAGCAGTTCTTC.

This clonotype has ten or more counts. The DNA of the CDR3 is TGCGCCAGCAGCCAAGTGACAGGCCCCTACGAGCAGTACTTC. This encodes CASSQVTGPYEQYF. This chain joins TRBV4-1 and TRBJ2-7, with D possibly matching TRBD1 (6 bases). CDR3 size: 14 residues. CDR1 is MGHRA, CDR2 YSYEKL, per germline. Trimming cost V 1 base and J 2 bases, with 9 bases left between them.

This clonotype was seen many times. This chain connects TRBV11-2 to TRBJ2-3, with TRBD2 matching 10 bases. V was pared by 5 bases and J by 2 bases, with 7 bases of the junction left unmatched. CDR1 is SGHAT and CDR2 is FQNNGV in the germline V gene. The CDR3 is made up of 16 amino acids. The CDR3 here is CASSTATSGATDTQYF. CDR3 bases: TGTGCCAGCAGCACCGCTACTAGCGGGGCCACAGATACGCAGTATTTT.

This clonotype was detected many times. The chain employs TRBV5-6 and TRBJ1-2; TRBD1 is a possible D gene (5 bases). V was pared by 0 bases and J by 6 bases, with 12 bases between. This CDR3 comprises 14 residues. Germline V gene lookup returns CDR1 SGHDT and CDR2 YYEEEE. CDR3 nucleotide sequence: TGTGCCAGCAGCTTGGTGAGGGGTCAGCATGGCTACACCTTC. It codes for CASSLVRGQHGYTF.

This chain links TRBV18 with TRBJ2-4, with 9 positions matching TRBD1. V shed 5 bases and J 3 bases; nucleotides not matched to a gene: 5. The CDR3 has 15 amino acids. Germline CDR1 KGHSH, CDR2 LQKENI. The CDR3 spells CASSTDRGNKNIQYF. DNA of the CDR3: TGTGCCAGCTCAACAGACAGGGGGAACAAAAACATTCAGTACTTC.

This clonotype was counted at least ten times. The V and J genes are TRBV12-3 or TRBV12-4 and TRBJ2-1; the match to TRBD1 covers 8 bases. V lost 7 bases to trimming and J lost 8 bases; unmatched junction nucleotides: 10. The CDR3 has 14 residues. The CDR3, as DNA: TGTGCCAGCATAAGGCAGGGGGCGCGGGATGAGCAGTTCTTC. The encoded protein is CASIRQGARDEQFF.

This clonotype has only a few counts. The V gene is TRBV28, the J gene TRBJ2-7; a weak D match, TRBD2 (5 bases). CDR3 size: 16 residues. V lost 5 bases, J lost 0 bases, and 17 bases lay in between. Germline CDR1 is MDHEN and CDR2 is SYDVKM. The CDR3 region has the DNA TGTGCCAGCAGTCCGCCAGCGGTTTACAGCTCCTACGAGCAGTACTTC. Protein: CASSPPAVYSSYEQYF.